Listed below are T cell receptor beta chains from one sample, sequenced in a study of blood T cells in healthy people across ages. TCRdb independently ran MiXCR on the 5' RACE reads; one entry per CDR3 protein. Of around 1.5 million distinct CDR3 sequences listed, approximately 32% are singletons. Sequenced material: blood. Receptor source: a woman aged 25 to 39 in good health. CDR3s include the opening cysteine and the closing phenylalanine or tryptophan. A D gene is named only where the DNA matches it firmly. Only part of the rows carry a size: once, few, many, or a class if the clone is expanded.

J gene,clone size,D gene,V gene,CDR3 protein,CDR3 DNA
TRBJ2-7,many,.,TRBV20-1,CSASVASYEQYF,TGCAGTGCTAGCGTGGCGTCCTACGAGCAGTACTTC
TRBJ1-3,.,.,TRBV18,CASSVLVPDTIYF,TGTGCCAGCTCAGTACTAGTACCGGACACCATATATTTT
TRBJ1-5,.,.,TRBV20-1,CSASRGVIGQPHHF,TGCAGTGCTAGCCGGGGGGTAATTGGTCAGCCCCACCATTTT
TRBJ2-5,few,.,TRBV25-1,CASSELVTAKETQYF,TGTGCCAGCAGTGAATTGGTTACAGCAAAAGAGACCCAGTACTTC
TRBJ2-3,few,TRBD2,TRBV20-1,CSASLVAGGSTDTQYF,TGCAGTGCTAGTTTGGTAGCGGGGGGTAGCACAGATACGCAGTATTTT
TRBJ1-1,few,.,TRBV29-1,CSVVSGSNTEAFF,TGCAGCGTTGTATCGGGGTCCAACACTGAAGCTTTCTTT
TRBJ2-5,few,.,TRBV6-2/TRBV6-3,CASSYSREVQETQYF,TGTGCCAGCAGTTACTCGAGGGAGGTTCAAGAGACCCAGTACTTC
TRBJ2-5,.,TRBD1,TRBV20-1,CSAQPTGGTRETQYF,TGCAGTGCTCAGCCGACAGGGGGTACTAGAGAGACCCAGTACTTC
TRBJ2-7,.,TRBD1,TRBV2,CASSEEGQRNYEQYF,TGTGCCAGCAGTGAAGAGGGACAGAGAAACTACGAGCAGTACTTC
TRBJ2-2,few,TRBD1,TRBV4-1,CASSQRWGQGDTGELFF,TGCGCCAGCAGCCAACGCTGGGGACAGGGTGACACCGGGGAGCTGTTTTTT
TRBJ1-2,.,TRBD1,TRBV5-5,CASSWNNRGGGYTF,TGTGCCAGCAGCTGGAACAACAGGGGAGGAGGCTACACCTTC
TRBJ1-2,few,.,TRBV20-1,CSAYVGNYGYTF,TGCAGTGCTTATGTTGGTAACTATGGCTACACCTTC
TRBJ2-2,.,.,TRBV4-1,CASSQDEVATSANTGELFF,TGCGCCAGCAGCCAAGATGAGGTAGCTACGTCCGCGAACACCGGGGAGCTGTTTTTT
TRBJ2-7,.,.,TRBV12-3/TRBV12-4,CASSLEAMGQYF,TGTGCCAGCAGTTTAGAAGCCATGGGGCAGTACTTC
TRBJ2-3,.,.,TRBV5-1,CASSASRGGPPDTQYF,TGCGCCAGCAGCGCCTCAAGAGGGGGACCTCCAGATACGCAGTATTTT
TRBJ1-4,.,.,TRBV4-1,CASSQFGKLFF,TGCGCCAGCAGCCAATTTGGAAAACTGTTTTTT
TRBJ1-2,few,.,TRBV12-3/TRBV12-4,CASRGRGEGYTF,TGTGCCAGCCGGGGCAGGGGTGAGGGCTACACCTTC
TRBJ2-1,.,.,TRBV5-4,CASSYVKGNEQFF,TGTGCCAGCAGCTACGTGAAAGGAAATGAGCAGTTCTTC
TRBJ2-1,.,.,TRBV6-1,CASSPQWARDEQFF,TGTGCCAGCAGCCCCCAATGGGCCCGCGATGAGCAGTTCTTC
TRBJ2-5,.,.,TRBV30,CAWSVSFGEQYF,TGTGCCTGGAGTGTCTCTTTCGGAGAGCAGTACTTC
TRBJ2-1,.,TRBD2,TRBV6-2/TRBV6-3,CASSTLAGGRNEQFF,TGTGCCAGCAGTACCCTAGCGGGAGGGAGAAATGAGCAGTTCTTC
TRBJ2-1,few,TRBD2,TRBV18,CASSPEASGVEQFF,TGTGCCAGCTCACCCGAAGCTAGCGGGGTTGAGCAGTTCTTC
TRBJ2-3,.,TRBD1,TRBV4-1,CASSQPWDSTDAQYF,TGCGCCAGCAGCCAACCCTGGGACAGCACAGATGCGCAGTATTTT
TRBJ2-3,few,TRBD2,TRBV12-3/TRBV12-4,CASGPPSGSSTDTQYF,TGTGCCAGCGGCCCCCCTAGCGGTTCTAGCACAGATACGCAGTATTTT
TRBJ1-2,.,.,TRBV20-1,CSARDPGRPYGYTF,TGCAGTGCTAGAGATCCAGGGCGCCCCTATGGCTACACCTTC
TRBJ2-5,.,.,TRBV5-1,CASSLAAHQGETQYF,TGCGCCAGCAGCTTGGCCGCCCACCAAGGGGAGACCCAGTACTTC
TRBJ2-3,once,TRBD2,TRBV3-1,CASSPLYGSGGERTDTQYF,TGTGCCAGCAGCCCTCTTTACGGTAGCGGGGGCGAGCGGACAGATACGCAGTATTTT
TRBJ1-2,few,.,TRBV7-8,CASSLVRGDYGYTF,TGTGCCAGCAGCTTAGTTCGGGGAGACTATGGCTACACCTTC
TRBJ1-2,.,.,TRBV4-1,CASSHALTGYNGYTF,TGCGCCAGCAGCCACGCCCTCACAGGGTACAATGGCTACACCTTC
TRBJ2-5,.,.,TRBV20-1,CSARVEVRRAEETQYF,TGCAGTGCTAGAGTAGAAGTTCGGAGGGCCGAGGAGACCCAGTACTTC
TRBJ2-1,.,TRBD2,TRBV20-1,CSARDGASGSYNEQFF,TGCAGTGCTAGAGATGGGGCTAGCGGGAGTTACAATGAGCAGTTCTTC
TRBJ1-3,few,TRBD1,TRBV29-1,CSVLGTGQGGNTIYF,TGCAGCGTTCTGGGGACGGGACAGGGAGGAAACACCATATATTTT
TRBJ2-7,few,.,TRBV20-1,CSASRVNEQYF,TGCAGTGCTAGCAGGGTGAACGAGCAGTACTTC
TRBJ2-3,many,.,TRBV10-3,CAISDYVGRGEGDTQYF,TGTGCCATCAGTGACTATGTGGGGCGGGGCGAGGGAGATACGCAGTATTTT
TRBJ2-1,few,TRBD1,TRBV9,CASSTRQGWNEQFF,TGTGCCAGCAGCACTAGACAGGGTTGGAATGAGCAGTTCTTC
TRBJ2-7,.,.,TRBV3-1,CASSQGPGEQYF,TGTGCCAGCAGCCAAGGCCCTGGGGAGCAGTACTTC
TRBJ2-1,.,TRBD1,TRBV25-1,CASIEDRVGEQFF,TGTGCCAGCATTGAAGACAGGGTGGGGGAGCAGTTCTTC
TRBJ1-4,.,.,TRBV27,CASSLGTRQIELFF,TGTGCCAGCAGTTTAGGTACTCGACAGATCGAACTGTTTTTT
TRBJ1-2,.,.,TRBV29-1,CSAKSGGYGYTF,TGCAGCGCCAAGTCCGGGGGTTATGGCTACACCTTC
TRBJ2-5,few,TRBD1,TRBV4-2,CASSQDGTGGEETQYF,TGTGCCAGCAGCCAAGATGGGACAGGGGGCGAAGAGACCCAGTACTTC
TRBJ2-3,once,.,TRBV5-1,CASSFWEKRADTQYF,TGCGCCAGCAGCTTTTGGGAAAAACGGGCAGATACGCAGTATTTT
TRBJ2-3,few,.,TRBV7-6,CASSLGDANTQYF,TGTGCCAGCAGCTTAGGGGATGCGAATACGCAGTATTTT
TRBJ2-3,.,TRBD1,TRBV5-1,CASSFTGDRTDTQYF,TGCGCCAGCAGCTTCACAGGGGATCGGACAGATACGCAGTATTTT
TRBJ2-7,.,TRBD1,TRBV12-3/TRBV12-4,CASSPGQGMVYHEQYF,TGTGCCAGCAGTCCGGGACAGGGTATGGTTTACCACGAGCAGTACTTC
TRBJ2-3,few,.,TRBV7-3,CASSLTRGPTDTQYF,TGTGCCAGCAGCTTAACCCGGGGACCGACAGATACGCAGTATTTT
TRBJ2-1,.,.,TRBV20-1,CSAKMAHSYNEQFF,TGCAGTGCTAAAATGGCCCACTCCTACAATGAGCAGTTCTTC
TRBJ2-3,few,.,TRBV7-9,CASSSQIGRGSIDTQYF,TGTGCCAGCAGTTCACAAATCGGACGGGGAAGCATAGATACGCAGTATTTT
TRBJ1-1,few,.,TRBV5-4,CASSLEATQLEAFF,TGTGCCAGCAGCTTGGAGGCAACCCAACTTGAAGCTTTCTTT
TRBJ2-1,few,TRBD2,TRBV11-2,CASSVTGTSRNEQFF,TGTGCCAGCAGCGTTACCGGGACTAGTAGGAATGAGCAGTTCTTC
TRBJ2-3,.,.,TRBV6-1,CASSESRGSTDTQYF,TGTGCCAGCAGTGAATCTCGGGGGAGCACAGATACGCAGTATTTT
TRBJ2-1,.,TRBD2,TRBV3-1,CASSQLGLAGFGEQFF,TGTGCCAGCAGCCAATTGGGACTAGCGGGTTTTGGTGAGCAGTTCTTC
TRBJ2-7,.,TRBD1,TRBV5-5,CASSRTGGSTYEQYF,TGTGCCAGCAGCCGGACAGGGGGCTCGACCTACGAGCAGTACTTC
TRBJ1-2,.,.,TRBV28,CASSLQRRGGYTF,TGTGCCAGCAGCCTACAGCGGAGGGGGGGCTACACCTTC
TRBJ2-7,.,TRBD1,TRBV9,CASSGTGFSYEQYF,TGTGCCAGCAGCGGGACAGGGTTTTCCTACGAGCAGTACTTC
TRBJ1-2,few,.,TRBV9,CASSSDPGGLYGYTF,TGTGCCAGCAGCTCGGACCCGGGGGGGCTCTATGGCTACACCTTC